A single sample gave rise to the 29 T cell receptor beta chains below, sequenced in a study of technical replicates of blood from a few donors. Sequencing used immunoSEQ multiplex PCR; TCRdb keeps in-frame clones, though not all of them. The table includes 65,000 to 75,000 clones, approximately 86% detected once. The sequenced sample was PBMCs. All receptors come from a human donor in good health. Some clones in this sample may be carry-over from other donors' samples.

V usage is TRBV7-3 and J usage is TRBJ1-6; a possible D gene is TRBD1 (5 bases). This CDR3 has 13 residues. V was cut by 2 bases and J by 7 bases, with 6 bases left in between. Germline assignment: CDR1 SGHTA and CDR2 FQGTGA. CDR3 in amino acids: CASSLRQNSPLHF. The CDR3 bases are TGTGCCAGCAGCTTACGACAGAATTCACCCCTCCACTTT.

This clone was counted only a few times. The chain carries TRBV7-6 and TRBJ2-3; TRBD2 matches at 10 bases. The CDR3 has 16 residues. Germline-derived CDR1 and CDR2 are SGHVS and FNYEAQ. V lost 5 bases to trimming and J lost 7 bases; unmatched junction nucleotides: 12. CDR3 sequence (DNA): TGTGCCAGCAGCCCAGGCTCAGCGGGAGGGGGATATACGCAGTATTTT. It is translated as CASSPGSAGGGYTQYF.

This chain connects TRBV4-1 to TRBJ1-3; the D gene is possibly TRBD1 (6 bases). The ends were cut back, 2 bases at V and 0 bases at J, with 14 bases in the middle. Germline CDR1 is MGHRA and CDR2 is YSYEKL. This CDR3 has 17 residues. The CDR3 region is CASSQSSLTGSGNTIYF. The CDR3 nucleotides read TGCGCCAGCAGCCAATCATCGCTGACAGGCTCTGGAAACACCATATATTTT.

The V gene is TRBV2, the J gene TRBJ2-7, with 9 bases matching TRBD2. Per the germline V gene, CDR1 is SNHLY and CDR2 is FYNNEI. After removal of 5 bases from V and 0 bases from J, the junction contained 11 bases not matched to a gene. This CDR3 region has 17 residues. Here the CDR3 reads CASSLDLAGLLSYEQYF. CDR3 nucleotide sequence: TGTGCCAGCAGTCTAGACCTAGCGGGACTTCTCTCCTACGAGCAGTACTTC.

V and J are TRBV6-4 and TRBJ2-1; D perhaps matches TRBD2 (6 bases). The length of the CDR3 is 15 residues. Germline CDR1 is MRHNA and CDR2 is SNTAGT. The ends were cut back, 8 bases at V and 8 bases at J, with 22 bases in the middle. For the CDR3, the DNA is TGTGCCAGCGTCAAAGCCGCGGGGACCGGCGATGAGCAGTTCTTC. Its protein product is CASVKAAGTGDEQFF.

The chain couples TRBV23-1 to TRBJ2-5; D unclear. TRBV23-1 is filed as an ORF, its function uncertain. V gave up 1 base and J gave up 4 bases, with 7 bases separating them. This CDR3 contains 13 residues. The CDR3 protein is CASSQFGGETQYF. Here the CDR3 DNA reads TGCGCCAGCAGTCAATTCGGTGGAGAGACCCAGTACTTC.

The V and J genes are TRBV7-6 and TRBJ2-3; 9 positions agree with TRBD2. The CDR3 is 14 amino acids. The V and J ends lost 7 bases and 2 bases, in that order; junction bases with no gene match: 4. Germline CDR1 is SGHVS and CDR2 is FNYEAQ. CDR3 coding DNA: TGTGCCAGCACCCCTAGCGGGGACACAGATACGCAGTATTTT. Protein sequence: CASTPSGDTDTQYF.

This clone was seen only a few times. This rearrangement joins TRBV6-6 to TRBJ1-1; 7 bases align to TRBD1. The V gene end was trimmed by 2 bases and the J gene end by 7 bases; junction bases not matched to a gene: 7. The germline V gene has CDR1 MNHNY and CDR2 SVGAGI (reference sequence). The CDR3 totals 14 residues. CDR3: CASSYPHRGDEAFF. The DNA of the CDR3 is TGTGCCAGCAGTTACCCCCACAGGGGCGATGAAGCTTTCTTT.

This chain joins TRBV5-5 and TRBJ1-1; TRBD1 matches at 8 bases. The length of the CDR3 is 12 residues. CDR1 and CDR2 (germline): SGHKS, YYEKEE (reference sequence). Trimming removed 4 bases from V and 10 bases from J; junction bases left unmatched: 6. The CDR3 region is CASSRQGLAAFF. As DNA, the CDR3 is TGTGCCAGCAGCCGACAGGGGCTTGCAGCTTTCTTT.

For this clone: A much larger clonotype is one base distant, so this may be a read error. The CDR3 region is CASRYPTSGKADTQYF. For the CDR3, the DNA is TGTGCCAGCAGGTATCCGACTAGCGGGAAAGCGGATACGCAGTATTTT. The J gene is TRBJ2-3, the V gene TRBV6-6; 11 nucleotides agree with TRBD2. CDR3 length: 16 residues. The ends lost 6 bases at V and 6 bases at J; junction bases unmatched: 11. Per germline, CDR1 MNHNY and CDR2 SVGAGI (reference sequence).

V gene TRBV29-1 combines with J gene TRBJ2-5; D not resolved. V was trimmed by 4 bases and J by 4 bases, leaving 13 bases between them. CDR1 and CDR2 from the germline V gene are SQVTM and ANQGSEA. The CDR3 runs to 13 residues. DNA for the CDR3: TGCAGCGTTGCCCACAGCTATCTAGAGACCCAGTACTTC. Translating gives CSVAHSYLETQYF.

V usage is TRBV7-9 and J usage is TRBJ2-1, with 10 bases lining up with TRBD2. Germline values: CDR1 SEHNR, CDR2 FQNEAQ (reference sequence). The CDR3 is 17 amino acids. The V segment lost 4 bases and the J segment 6 bases; nucleotides outside the gene matches: 12. The CDR3: CASSSFWASGGPNEQFF. CDR3 in DNA: TGTGCCAGCAGCTCCTTCTGGGCTAGCGGGGGACCCAATGAGCAGTTCTTC.

The J gene is TRBJ1-2, the V gene TRBV18; 10 bases fit TRBD1. The CDR3 totals 16 residues. Germline trimming cut 4 bases from V and 6 bases from J; bases unmatched to any gene: 11. CDR1 is KGHSH, CDR2 LQKENI, per germline. The CDR3 DNA reads as TGTGCCAGCTCACTACCGGGACGGACAGGGGGAGATGGCTACACCTTC. Encoded protein: CASSLPGRTGGDGYTF.

The chain is built from TRBV4-1 and TRBJ1-4; TRBD1 might be the D (6 bases). V shed 5 bases and J shed 2 bases, with 15 bases lying between them. The CDR3 sequence is 16 residues long. CDR1 and CDR2 from the germline V gene are MGHRA and YSYEKL. CDR3 amino acids: CASSYGQGWTNEKLFF. CDR3 bases: TGCGCCAGCAGCTACGGCCAGGGGTGGACTAATGAAAAACTGTTTTTT.

About this clone: The junction shows a germline mismatch at one end, possibly a read error. This chain uses TRBV6-6 with TRBJ2-7; 7 bases are shared with TRBD2. Germline values: CDR1 MNHNY, CDR2 SVGAGI (reference sequence). The CDR3 runs to 11 residues. The CDR3 DNA reads TGTGCCAGCGGGACCGGGGAGGGAAGAAGCTTC. As protein: CASGTGEGRSF.

This clone was seen once. The rearrangement uses TRBV4-3 and TRBJ2-7, with 9 nucleotides matching TRBD1. The germline V gene has CDR1 LGHNA and CDR2 YSLEER. The CDR3 has 14 residues. J gave up 2 bases and V 4 bases, and 3 bases lay outside the gene matches. The CDR3 DNA sequence: TGCGCCAGCAGCCCAGGACAGGGGACCTACGAGCAGTACTTC. As protein: CASSPGQGTYEQYF.

The chain joins TRBV5-1 to TRBJ2-7, with a tentative D call TRBD2 (5 bases). Germline CDR1 is SGHRS and CDR2 is YFSETQ. Deletions cut 3 bases from V and 3 bases from J, with 10 bases between. The CDR3 sequence is 13 residues long. CDR3 amino acids: CASSYEGNYEQYF. Written as DNA, the CDR3 is TGCGCCAGCAGCTACGAGGGCAACTACGAGCAGTACTTC.

The chain carries TRBV30 and TRBJ1-5; D call uncertain. The CDR3 totals 14 residues. V lost 2 bases to trimming and J lost 7 bases, with 15 bases between them. In germline, CDR1 is GTSNPN, CDR2 SVGIG (reference sequence). The CDR3 loop reads CAWSPLRGTQPQHF. The CDR3 region has the DNA TGTGCCTGGAGTCCCCTCCGGGGTACCCAGCCCCAGCATTTT. Filled out from reference TRBV30 and TRBJ1-5, the complete variable domain reads SQTIHQWPATLVQPVGSPLSLECTVEGTSNPNLYWYRQAAGRGLQLLFYSVGIGQISSEVPQNLSASRPQDRQFILSSKKLLLSDSGFYLCAWSPLRGTQPQHFGDGTRLSIL.

This chain joins TRBV5-5 and TRBJ1-1; tentatively, D is TRBD1 (6 bases). The V end was cut by 3 bases, the J end by 0 bases, with 12 bases between. This CDR3 comprises 15 residues. Germline CDR1 reads SGHKS; CDR2 reads YYEKEE (reference sequence). The CDR3 DNA reads as TGTGCCAGCAGCTACGCCGACAGGATGAACACTGAAGCTTTCTTT. Translating gives CASSYADRMNTEAFF.

V gene TRBV4-1 combines with J gene TRBJ2-7; 9 nucleotides match TRBD2. CDR3 length equals 15 residues. The germline V gene encodes CDR1 MGHRA and CDR2 YSYEKL. V lost 1 base, J lost 4 bases, and 5 bases stayed unmatched. DNA of the CDR3: TGCGCCAGCAGCCAAGGACGCGGGGGGGAATACGAGCAGTACTTC. Translating gives CASSQGRGGEYEQYF.

This clone occurred many times. The CDR3 bases are TGTGCCAGCAGCTTAACTGGCGGTCAGGGCACACCTCTCTATTTT. Its protein product is CASSLTGGQGTPLYF. The V gene is TRBV7-3, the J gene TRBJ1-3, with D maybe TRBD1 (5 bases). CDR1 SGHTA and CDR2 FQGTGA come from the germline V gene. CDR3 length: 15 amino acids. Trimming cost V 0 bases and J 16 bases, with 22 bases left between them. Combining the CDR3 with reference TRBV7-3 and TRBJ1-3 gives the whole variable domain GAGVSQTPSNKVTEKGKYVELRCDPISGHTALYWYRQSLGQGPEFLIYFQGTGAADDSGLPNDRFFAVRPEGSVSTLKIQRTERGDSAVYLCASSLTGGQGTPLYFGEGSWLTVV.

This chain connects TRBV5-8 to TRBJ1-2, with D unclear. The CDR3 covers 14 residues. Trimming pared 7 bases from V and 7 bases from J, leaving 20 bases between. Germline V CDR1 and CDR2: SGHTS, YDEGEE. The CDR3 DNA follows: TGTGCCAGCTCGTCTTACGCGGGGAATTTTGGCTACACCTTC. Residues: CASSSYAGNFGYTF.

This chain uses TRBV12-5 with TRBJ1-3, with a tentative D call TRBD1 (5 bases). The CDR3 spans 14 residues. V shed 2 bases and J shed 4 bases, with 9 bases lying between them. In germline, CDR1 is LGHNT, CDR2 FRNRAP. The CDR3 DNA reads TGTGCTAGTGGTTTGACAGGAACGGGAAACACCATATATTTT. Protein product: CASGLTGTGNTIYF.

J is TRBJ2-5 and V is TRBV2; D remains ambiguous. Germline V gene sequence: CDR1 SNHLY, CDR2 FYNNEI. Between the trimmed V and J ends, which lost 1 base and 0 bases, there was a span of 6 bases. The CDR3 sequence is 14 residues long. CDR3 residues: CASSEEGDQETQYF. The CDR3 DNA reads TGTGCCAGCAGTGAAGAAGGAGACCAAGAGACCCAGTACTTC. Combining the CDR3 with reference TRBV2 and TRBJ2-5 gives the whole variable domain EPEVTQTPSHQVTQMGQEVILRCVPISNHLYFYWYRQILGQKVEFLVSFYNNEISEKSEIFDDQFSVERPDGSNFTLKIRSTKLEDSAMYFCASSEEGDQETQYFGPGTRLLVL.

The chain links TRBV19 to TRBJ1-6; D not certain. This CDR3 contains 18 residues. Looked up from germline, CDR1 is LNHDA and CDR2 is SQIVND (reference sequence). V shed 1 base and J shed 9 bases, with 22 bases lying between them. CDR3 bases: TGTGCCAGTAGTATAGTACATCAAATGCGGGCGCAAGGTTCACCCCTCCACTTT. Protein: CASSIVHQMRAQGSPLHF.

This clone was counted a few times. The chain is built from TRBV6-1 and TRBJ1-2; no clear D. V gave up 8 bases and J gave up 0 bases, with 16 bases separating them. This CDR3 contains 15 residues. Per the germline V gene, CDR1 is MNHNS and CDR2 is SASEGT. CDR3 DNA sequence: TGTGCCAGCTGCCCGGGGAGCCCCGCTAACTATGGCTACACCTTC. Amino acid sequence: CASCPGSPANYGYTF.

V is TRBV18 and J is TRBJ2-1, with D tentatively TRBD2 (5 bases). V was shortened by 6 bases and J by 10 bases, with 13 bases between the two germline ends. Germline CDR1 reads KGHSH; CDR2 reads LQKENI. CDR3 length: 12 residues. The CDR3 reads CASSTQEGEQFF. The CDR3, as DNA: TGTGCCAGCTCGACCCAAGAGGGAGAGCAGTTCTTC.

The V call is TRBV25-1, the J call TRBJ2-7, with 8 bases that match TRBD1. This CDR3 has 15 amino acids. Trimming removed 3 bases from V and 6 bases from J; junction bases left unmatched: 10. Germline CDR1 is MGHDK and CDR2 is SYGVNS. CDR3 in DNA: TGTGCCAGCAGTGATACGGGGGCAGGGGGCCTCGAGCAGTACTTC. It encodes CASSDTGAGGLEQYF.

Remarks on this clone: The junction departs from the called germline gene at one end, perhaps through a read error. The chain couples TRBV5-1 to TRBJ2-4, with D possibly TRBD2 on 7 matching bases. This CDR3 has 15 residues. CDR1 and CDR2 from the germline V gene are SGHRS and YFSETQ. CDR3 sequence (DNA): TGCGTCAGCAGCTTGGCCCGGGGGGCGGAAAACATTCAGTACTTC. Its protein is CVSSLARGAENIQYF.